These 31 T cell receptor beta chains originate from one sample sequenced in a study of blood T cell repertoires in COVID-19. TCRdb's table, derived via immunoSEQ multiplex PCR, lists solely in-frame clones and lacks some. This table holds 350,000 to 400,000 clones, around nine tenths found once. Specimen: PBMCs or T cells enriched from blood (not recorded which). The source of these receptors is a woman aged 25 to 39 with acute COVID-19.

The V gene is TRBV6-1, the J gene TRBJ1-1, with D perhaps matching TRBD1 (5 bases). CDR1 and CDR2 from the germline V gene are MNHNS and SASEGT. Trimming removed 3 bases at V and 6 bases at J, with 11 bases between. This CDR3 contains 13 residues. CDR3: CASSETVAAEAFF. As DNA, the CDR3 is TGTGCCAGCAGTGAGACAGTTGCGGCTGAAGCTTTCTTT.

This chain connects TRBV19 to TRBJ1-2, with no clear D. Germline CDR1 and CDR2: LNHDA and SQIVND (reference sequence). V was clipped by 1 base and J by 4 bases, with 13 bases between them. CDR3 length: 15 residues. This CDR3 reads CASSIAAQKTYGYTF. The CDR3, as DNA: TGTGCCAGTAGTATAGCCGCCCAGAAAACCTATGGCTACACCTTC. Full variable domain (missing parts from reference TRBV19 and TRBJ1-2): DGGITQSPKYLFRKEGQNVTLSCEQNLNHDAMYWYRQDPGQGLRLIYYSQIVNDFQKGDIAEGYSVSREKKESFPLTVTSAQKNPTAFYLCASSIAAQKTYGYTFGSGTRLTVV.

This clone showed up just once. The rearrangement links TRBV5-1 to TRBJ2-3, with TRBD2 as a possible D gene (7 bases). Germline CDR1 SGHRS, CDR2 YFSETQ. Trimming removed 6 bases from V and 0 bases from J, with 20 bases in between. The CDR3 is 17 residues long. The CDR3 coding sequence is TGCGCCAGCAAGGCTCTGGGGGCGGGGGCGAGCACAGATACGCAGTATTTT. Translated, it gives CASKALGAGASTDTQYF.

This chain uses TRBV2 with TRBJ1-6; D not resolved. There are 15 residues in the CDR3. Germline-derived CDR1 and CDR2 are SNHLY and FYNNEI. Deletions cut 6 bases from V and 5 bases from J, with 14 bases between. In DNA, the CDR3 is TGTGCCAGCAGAGGCGGCGGGAGGGATAATTCACCCCTCCACTTT. Translated, it gives CASRGGGRDNSPLHF.

CDR3 DNA: TGTGCCAGCAGCTTAGCCATCAGCGGGGGACTCTATGGCTACACCTTC. Its protein is CASSLAISGGLYGYTF. J is TRBJ1-2 and V is TRBV11-2; D is possibly TRBD1 (5 bases). Germline V gives CDR1 SGHAT, CDR2 FQNNGV. V gave up 1 base and J gave up 4 bases, with 16 bases separating them. CDR3 length equals 16 residues. The variable domain in full, with the rest retrieved from reference TRBV11-2 and TRBJ1-2, is EAGVAQSPRYKIIEKRQSVAFWCNPISGHATLYWYQQILGQGPKLLIQFQNNGVVDDSQLPKDRFSAERLKGVDSTLKIQPAKLEDSAVYLCASSLAISGGLYGYTFGSGTRLTVV.

V and J are TRBV5-1 and TRBJ2-1; 10 nucleotides match TRBD2. Germline V gives CDR1 SGHRS, CDR2 YFSETQ. Losses at the gene ends were 4 bases for V and 4 bases for J; bases not matched to a gene: 5. The CDR3 has 15 residues. The CDR3 protein is CASSPVAGGYNEQFF. CDR3 bases: TGCGCCAGCAGCCCAGTAGCGGGGGGATACAATGAGCAGTTCTTC.

V and J are TRBV5-1 and TRBJ2-3; the D gene is possibly TRBD1 (7 bases). This CDR3 spans 15 amino acids. CDR1 is SGHRS and CDR2 is YFSETQ in the germline V gene. Between the trimmed V and J ends, which lost 2 bases and 1 base, there was a span of 11 bases. In DNA form, the CDR3 reads TGCGCCAGCAGCTTAGACAGGGAGGGCACAGATACGCAGTATTTT. The encoded protein is CASSLDREGTDTQYF.

V and J are TRBV5-1 and TRBJ2-1; 15 bases agree with TRBD2. V lost 4 bases and J lost 7; bases outside the gene matches: 6. CDR3 size: 16 residues. Germline CDR1 reads SGHRS; CDR2 reads YFSETQ. The CDR3 protein is CASSRGTSGGSNEQFF. The CDR3 DNA is TGCGCCAGCAGCCGAGGGACTAGCGGGGGGAGTAATGAGCAGTTCTTC.

To note about this clone: This sample includes further DNA sequences coding for the same CDR3. The chain has TRBV7-3 and TRBJ1-1, with 7 positions matching TRBD1. The length of the CDR3 is 13 residues. V trimming: 3 bases; J trimming: 3 bases; junction bases outside the gene matches: 1. Germline CDR1 and CDR2: SGHTA and FQGTGA. CDR3: CASSFTGDTEAFF. The CDR3, as DNA: TGTGCCAGCAGCTTTACAGGGGACACTGAAGCTTTCTTT.

The rearrangement joins TRBV3-1 (or the pseudogene TRBV3-2) to TRBJ1-4; the D is unclear. Germline V gives CDR1 LGHDT, CDR2 YNNKEL (reference sequence). This CDR3 has 14 residues. The germline V and J ends were trimmed by 1 base and 8 bases, with 11 bases remaining between them. Here the CDR3 DNA reads TGTGCCAGCAGCCAAGCTGGGTCGGAGGAAAAACTGTTTTTT. Protein sequence: CASSQAGSEEKLFF.

This chain links TRBV19 with TRBJ2-7, with 7 positions matching TRBD1. CDR1 LNHDA and CDR2 SQIVND come from the germline V gene (reference sequence). This CDR3 spans 15 amino acids. V was pared by 0 bases and J by 2 bases, with 4 bases of the junction left unmatched. The DNA of the CDR3 is TGTGCCAGTAGTATAGATCGGGGACAGACCTACGAGCAGTACTTC. It codes for CASSIDRGQTYEQYF.

The chain links TRBV11-2 to TRBJ2-7; 9 nucleotides align to TRBD1. In germline, CDR1 is SGHAT, CDR2 FQNNGV. This CDR3 region has 18 residues. Trimming removed 4 bases from V and 0 bases from J; junction bases left unmatched: 13. The CDR3 region is CASSYVPGQGISSYEQYF. CDR3 DNA: TGTGCCAGCAGCTACGTCCCGGGACAGGGAATAAGCTCCTACGAGCAGTACTTC.

About this clone itself: In the same sample, other DNA sequences code for this CDR3. The rearrangement uses TRBV9 and TRBJ2-1, with 11 bases that match TRBD2. Trimming took 0 bases from V and 4 from J; bases not matched to a gene: 0. The CDR3 contains 15 residues. Germline assignment: CDR1 SGDLS and CDR2 YYNGEE. In DNA form, the CDR3 reads TGTGCCAGCAGCGTAGGGACTAGCGGGTACAATGAGCAGTTCTTC. Amino acids: CASSVGTSGYNEQFF.

The gene calls are TRBV7-3 and TRBJ2-2, with 16 bases that match TRBD2. Germline-derived CDR1 and CDR2 are SGHTA and FQGTGA. The J segment lost 4 bases and the V segment lost 4 bases, leaving 9 bases of the junction unmatched. This CDR3 has 19 residues. CDR3 nucleotides: TGTGCCAGCAGCTCTTCCGGGACTAGCGGGGGGGCCGGCACCGGGGAGCTGTTTTTT. It yields the protein CASSSSGTSGGAGTGELFF.

This clone was seen a handful of times. J is TRBJ1-1 and V is TRBV14; 7 nucleotides line up with TRBD1. Germline V gene lookup returns CDR1 SGHDN and CDR2 FVKESK. V was clipped by 1 base and J by 11 bases; unmatched bases: 10. This CDR3 comprises 14 residues. The DNA for the CDR3 is TGTGCCAGCAGCCAAGTGAGGGGGCCCCTGGTCGCTTTCTTT. Translating gives CASSQVRGPLVAFF.

The chain has TRBV7-9 and TRBJ1-1, with 8 bases aligning to TRBD1. This CDR3 comprises 17 residues. CDR1 and CDR2 (germline): SEHNR, FQNEAQ (reference sequence). The ends lost 3 bases at V and 1 base at J; junction bases unmatched: 10. Written as DNA, the CDR3 is TGTGCCAGCAGCTTTGATCCCGGACAGGGAAAGAACACTGAAGCTTTCTTT. Its translation: CASSFDPGQGKNTEAFF.

In its sample, this clone was seen once. V gene TRBV7-9 combines with J gene TRBJ1-5; no clear D. Germline values: CDR1 SEHNR, CDR2 FQNEAQ (reference sequence). The length of the CDR3 is 13 residues. V lost 1 base to trimming and J lost 4 bases, with 5 bases between them. DNA of the CDR3: TGTGCCAGCAGCTTAGGGAGGAATCAGCCCCAGCATTTT. This codes for CASSLGRNQPQHF.

The CDR3 spells CASSRGQGAREKLFF. The CDR3 region has the DNA TGTGCCAGCTCCCGCGGCCAGGGGGCGCGGGAAAAACTGTTTTTT. This chain uses TRBV18 with TRBJ1-4; 8 nucleotides match TRBD1. From germline, CDR1 is KGHSH and CDR2 LQKENI. V gave up 6 bases and J gave up 8 bases; unmatched junction bases: 11. The CDR3 runs 15 residues.

The chain recombines TRBV5-6 with TRBJ1-1; D gene unclear. The CDR3 length is 14 residues. Germline V CDR1 and CDR2: SGHDT, YYEEEE. V lost 4 bases to trimming and J lost 1 base, with 11 bases between them. CDR3 loop: CASSATRGNTEAFF. CDR3 DNA sequence: TGTGCCAGCAGCGCGACCCGGGGGAACACTGAAGCTTTCTTT.

The chain is built from TRBV10-2 and TRBJ2-3; D gene uncertain. V lost 2 bases, J lost 4 bases, and 4 bases lay in between. CDR3 length: 12 residues. Germline CDR1 WSHSY, CDR2 SAAADI. CDR3 region: CASSEVSDTQYF. The CDR3 DNA reads as TGCGCCAGCAGTGAGGTCTCAGATACGCAGTATTTT.

The J gene is TRBJ1-5, the V gene TRBV10-2; no definite D call. The length of the CDR3 is 13 residues. Trimming shortened V by 8 bases and J by 2 bases, and 10 bases separated the two germline ends. Germline V gene sequence: CDR1 WSHSY, CDR2 SAAADI. In DNA, the CDR3 is TGCGCCAGCGCTGAAAGAGGCAATCAGCCCCAGCATTTT. This gives the protein CASAERGNQPQHF.

The rearrangement links TRBV7-9 to TRBJ1-3; D not certain. V gave up 8 bases and J gave up 0 bases, with 5 bases separating them. The CDR3 spans 12 residues. Germline V gene lookup returns CDR1 SEHNR and CDR2 FQNEAQ (reference sequence). The CDR3 sequence: CASRGSGNTIYF. The CDR3 nucleotides read TGTGCCAGCCGGGGCTCTGGAAACACCATATATTTT.

V gene TRBV7-9 combines with J gene TRBJ2-7, with 8 bases lining up with TRBD2. The CDR3 has 15 residues. Losses at the gene ends were 5 bases for V and 0 bases for J; bases not matched to a gene: 6. Germline V gene lookup returns CDR1 SEHNR and CDR2 FQNEAQ (reference sequence). The CDR3 region has the DNA TGTGCCAGCAGCCTGGGCGGGGGGAGCTCCTACGAGCAGTACTTC. It is translated as CASSLGGGSSYEQYF. Drawing the rest from reference TRBV7-9 and TRBJ2-7, the complete variable domain is DTGVSQNPRHKITKRGQNVTFRCDPISEHNRLYWYRQTLGQGPEFLTYFQNEAQLEKSRLLSDRFSAERPKGSFSTLEIQRTEQGDSAMYLCASSLGGGSSYEQYFGPGTRLTVT.

This clone showed up just a few times. This chain connects TRBV5-4 to TRBJ2-2; D gene unclear. Deletions cut 4 bases from V and 1 base from J, with 11 bases between. CDR1 and CDR2 (germline): SGHNT, YYREEE (reference sequence). The CDR3 is made up of 15 amino acids. The CDR3 is CASSPGGGNTGELFF. The CDR3 region has the DNA TGTGCCAGCAGCCCCGGTGGCGGGAACACCGGGGAGCTGTTTTTT.

The chain recombines TRBV4-1 with TRBJ2-3; D may be TRBD2 (5 bases). This CDR3 has 15 amino acids. The germline V and J ends were trimmed by 3 bases and 4 bases, with 14 bases remaining between them. Germline assignment: CDR1 MGHRA and CDR2 YSYEKL. The CDR3, as DNA: TGCGCCAGCAGCCACGACATAGCGAAGCCAGATACGCAGTATTTT. It is translated as CASSHDIAKPDTQYF.

The chain combines TRBV24-1 with TRBJ2-5; TRBD1 aligns across 8 bases. The CDR3 contains 14 residues. The J segment lost 2 bases and the V segment lost 5 bases, leaving 3 bases of the junction unmatched. CDR1 is KGHDR, CDR2 SFDVKD, per germline. The CDR3 nucleotides are TGTGCCACCAGTGTCACAGGGGGGCAAGAGACCCAGTACTTC. Translated, it gives CATSVTGGQETQYF.

The chain couples TRBV30 to TRBJ2-1; 10 nucleotides match TRBD1. V was clipped by 2 bases and J by 4 bases; unmatched bases: 20. Germline V gene sequence: CDR1 GTSNPN, CDR2 SVGIG (reference sequence). The length of the CDR3 is 20 residues. The CDR3 sequence is CAWSPARIAFRDRGYNEQFF. The CDR3 DNA follows: TGTGCCTGGAGTCCCGCCCGAATAGCGTTCCGGGACAGGGGATACAATGAGCAGTTCTTC.

This clone has more than one count but fewer than ten. The chain links TRBV12-3 or TRBV12-4 to TRBJ2-5; 7 nucleotides match TRBD2. Germline trimming cut 3 bases from V and 9 bases from J; bases unmatched to any gene: 1. The CDR3 is 11 residues long. For the CDR3, the DNA is TGTGCCAGCAGTTTGGGGGGGGCCCAGTACTTC. The encoded protein is CASSLGGAQYF.

The chain uses TRBV29-1 and TRBJ1-2; 9 bases map to TRBD1. This CDR3 contains 13 residues. The V gene's germline CDR1 is SQVTM and CDR2 ANQGSEA. Losses at the gene ends were 2 bases for V and 8 bases for J; bases not matched to a gene: 6. The CDR3 nucleotides read TGCAGCGTTGAAACCGGGACAGGGACGGGCTACACCTTC. Its protein is CSVETGTGTGYTF.

V and J are TRBV4-2 and TRBJ1-6, with D tentatively TRBD1 (5 bases). Trimming removed 0 bases at V and 7 bases at J, with 10 bases between. The length of the CDR3 is 15 residues. Per germline, CDR1 LGHNA and CDR2 YNFKEQ. The CDR3 loop reads CASSQELRGNSPLHF. CDR3 sequence (DNA): TGTGCCAGCAGCCAAGAACTAAGGGGAAATTCACCCCTCCACTTT.

This chain links TRBV4-3 with TRBJ2-7; D call uncertain. V lost 0 bases and J 3 bases, leaving 12 bases between the germline ends. The germline gives CDR1 LGHNA, CDR2 YSLEER. This CDR3 has 15 amino acids. CDR3 sequence: CASSQEWAQYYEQYF. In DNA, the CDR3 is TGCGCCAGCAGCCAAGAATGGGCACAGTACTACGAGCAGTACTTC.